The clone carrying this T cell receptor (beta chain) was recorded many times. This entry is derived from a study of CD4 and CD8 cells across lung adenocarcinoma regions. The CDR3 runs 13 residues. Germline-derived CDR1 and CDR2 are MNHNS and SASEGT. The V end was cut by 6 bases, the J end by 5 bases, with 10 bases between. Localized lung adenocarcinoma, a non-small cell lung cancer, affected the donors. TCRdb passed the PCR reads through MiXCR, listing each CDR3 protein once. The sample contains fewer than 30,000 distinct CDR3 sequences, 53% of which appear only once. The material sequenced was CD8+ T cells from the center of a lung tumor. This sequence originates from a male donor with lung adenocarcinoma. The CD4 and CD8 labels of this study may be unreliable. This chain connects TRBV6-1 to TRBJ2-2; D is perhaps TRBD1 (5 bases). The chain's CDR3 is CASRTRETGELFF. In DNA, the CDR3 is TGTGCCAGCAGAACCAGGGAAACCGGGGAGCTGTTTTTT.